The subject of this entry is one T cell receptor (beta chain). Its antigen is unknown. This sample stems from a study of OX40 agonist ivuxolimab in advanced cancers. Findings and caveats of the study: Dose levels from 0.1 to 3.0 mg/kg saw CD4+ and CD8+ blood T cells expand clonally by week 6.

The germline V gene has CDR1 GTSNPN and CDR2 SVGIG (reference sequence). V lost 1 base to trimming and J lost 5 bases, with 14 bases between them. The CDR3 extends over 14 amino acids. Sequenced by immunoSEQ multiplex PCR; TCRdb stores in-frame clones only, minus some. The sample carries some 80,000 clones, almost 85% recorded once. This sequence was found in an adult with an advanced solid tumor such as melanoma, head and neck, liver or kidney cancer. The material was CD4+ or CD8+ T cells sorted from blood, obtained in a trial of the OX40 agonist ivuxolimab. V usage is TRBV30 and J usage is TRBJ2-5; D may be TRBD2 (6 bases). The CDR3 DNA reads TGTGCCTGGAGTGGTTTGGGGGGATGGGAGACCCAGTACTTC. This codes for CAWSGLGGWETQYF.